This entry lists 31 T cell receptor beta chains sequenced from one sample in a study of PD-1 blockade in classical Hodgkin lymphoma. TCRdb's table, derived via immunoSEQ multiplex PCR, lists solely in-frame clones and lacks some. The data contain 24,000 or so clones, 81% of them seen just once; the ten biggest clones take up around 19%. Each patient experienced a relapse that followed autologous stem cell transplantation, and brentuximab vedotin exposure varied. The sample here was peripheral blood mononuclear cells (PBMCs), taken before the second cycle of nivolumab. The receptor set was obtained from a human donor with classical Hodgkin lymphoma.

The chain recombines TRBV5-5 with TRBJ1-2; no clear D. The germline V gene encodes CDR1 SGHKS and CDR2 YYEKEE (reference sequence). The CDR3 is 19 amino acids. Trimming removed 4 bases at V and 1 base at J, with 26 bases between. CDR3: CASSPDYIWFPPYNYGYTF. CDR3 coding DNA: TGTGCCAGCAGCCCGGATTATATTTGGTTCCCCCCATATAACTATGGCTACACCTTC.

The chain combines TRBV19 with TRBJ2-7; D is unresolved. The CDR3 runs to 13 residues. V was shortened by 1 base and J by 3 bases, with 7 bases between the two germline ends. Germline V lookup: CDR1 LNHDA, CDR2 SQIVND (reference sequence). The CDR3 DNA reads TGTGCCAGTAGTATAGGGGAAGGCTACGAGCAGTACTTC. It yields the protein CASSIGEGYEQYF.

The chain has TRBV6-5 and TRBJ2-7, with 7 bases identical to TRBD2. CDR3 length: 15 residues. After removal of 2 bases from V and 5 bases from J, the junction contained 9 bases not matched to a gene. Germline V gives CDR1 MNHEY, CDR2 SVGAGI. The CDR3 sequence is CASSYGPGGNNEQYF. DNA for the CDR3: TGTGCCAGCAGTTACGGCCCGGGGGGTAATAACGAGCAGTACTTC.

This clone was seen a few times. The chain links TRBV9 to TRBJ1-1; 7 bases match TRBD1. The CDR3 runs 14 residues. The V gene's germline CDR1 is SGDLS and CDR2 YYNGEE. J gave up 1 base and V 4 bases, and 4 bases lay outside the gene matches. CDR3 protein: CASSPRQGNTEAFF. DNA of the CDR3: TGTGCCAGCAGCCCACGACAGGGGAACACTGAAGCTTTCTTT.

The CDR3 loop reads CASSLAQEQETQYF. The CDR3, as DNA: TGTGCCAGCAGCTTAGCACAAGAACAAGAGACCCAGTACTTC. This sequence joins TRBV7-9 and TRBJ2-5; D gene unclear. V lost 0 bases and J 2 bases, leaving 7 bases between the germline ends. The CDR3 is 14 residues long. Germline values: CDR1 SEHNR, CDR2 FQNEAQ (reference sequence). Looking up the rest from reference TRBV7-9 and TRBJ2-5 gives the full variable domain: DTGVSQNPRHKITKRGQNVTFRCDPISEHNRLYWYRQTLGQGPEFLTYFQNEAQLEKSRLLSDRFSAERPKGSFSTLEIQRTEQGDSAMYLCASSLAQEQETQYFGPGTRLLVL.

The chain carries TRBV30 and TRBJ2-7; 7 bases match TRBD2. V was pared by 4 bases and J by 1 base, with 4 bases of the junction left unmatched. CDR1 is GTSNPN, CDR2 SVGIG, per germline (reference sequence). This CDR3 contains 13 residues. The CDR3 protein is CAWIAGNSYEQYF. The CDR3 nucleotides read TGTGCCTGGATAGCGGGTAATTCCTACGAGCAGTACTTC. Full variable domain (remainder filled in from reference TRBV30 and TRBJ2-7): SQTIHQWPATLVQPVGSPLSLECTVEGTSNPNLYWYRQAAGRGLQLLFYSVGIGQISSEVPQNLSASRPQDRQFILSSKKLLLSDSGFYLCAWIAGNSYEQYFGPGTRLTVT.

In DNA form, the CDR3 reads TGCGCCAGCAGCACGGGACAGGGTGTCGACGAGCAGTACTTC. This translates into CASSTGQGVDEQYF. This chain connects TRBV5-1 to TRBJ2-7; TRBD1 agrees at 9 bases. The CDR3 length is 14 residues. The germline CDR1 and CDR2 sequences are SGHRS and YFSETQ. J gave up 5 bases and V 4 bases, and 7 bases lay outside the gene matches.

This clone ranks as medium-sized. The CDR3 coding sequence is TGTGCCAGCAGCCAAGATCCAGGACCGCTGCCTGAGTACTTC. Its translation is CASSQDPGPLPEYF. The V gene is TRBV4-2, the J gene TRBJ2-7; D not resolved. CDR3 length equals 14 residues. V lost 0 bases, J lost 11 bases, and 17 bases lay in between. Per the germline V gene, CDR1 is LGHNA and CDR2 is YNFKEQ.

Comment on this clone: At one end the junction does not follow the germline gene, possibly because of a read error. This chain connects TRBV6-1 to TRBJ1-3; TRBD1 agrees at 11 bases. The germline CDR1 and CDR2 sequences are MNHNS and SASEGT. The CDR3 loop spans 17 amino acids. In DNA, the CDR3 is TGTGCCAGCAGTAAAGCCGGGACAGGGGGCTCTGGAAACACCATATATTTT. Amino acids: CASSKAGTGGSGNTIYF.

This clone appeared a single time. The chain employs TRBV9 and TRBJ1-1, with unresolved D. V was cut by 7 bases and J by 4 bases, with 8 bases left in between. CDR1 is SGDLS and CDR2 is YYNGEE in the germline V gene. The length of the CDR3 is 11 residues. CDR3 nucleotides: TGTGCCAGCTCATTGGGCACTGAAGCTTTCTTT. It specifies CASSLGTEAFF.

The CDR3 sequence is CASGLGGGKGTEAFF. CDR3 DNA sequence: TGTGCTAGTGGTCTTGGAGGGGGTAAGGGGACTGAAGCTTTCTTT. The V gene is TRBV12-5, the J gene TRBJ1-1, with D possibly TRBD1 on 6 matching bases. Germline V gene data show CDR1 as LGHNT and CDR2 as FRNRAP. Trimming cost V 5 bases and J 5 bases, with 18 bases left between them. This CDR3 is built from 15 residues.

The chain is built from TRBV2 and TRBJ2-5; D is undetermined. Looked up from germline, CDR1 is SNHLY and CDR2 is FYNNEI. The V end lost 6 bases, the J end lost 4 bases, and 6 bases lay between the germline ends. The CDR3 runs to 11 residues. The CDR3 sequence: CASSLSETQYF. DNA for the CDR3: TGTGCCAGCAGCCTTTCAGAGACCCAGTACTTC.

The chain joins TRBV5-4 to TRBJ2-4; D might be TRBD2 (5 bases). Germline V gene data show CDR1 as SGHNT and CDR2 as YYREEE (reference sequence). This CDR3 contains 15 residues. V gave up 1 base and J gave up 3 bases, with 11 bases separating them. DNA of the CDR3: TGTGCCAGCAGCTTGAGTAGAAGCGGCAAAAACATTCAGTACTTC. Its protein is CASSLSRSGKNIQYF.

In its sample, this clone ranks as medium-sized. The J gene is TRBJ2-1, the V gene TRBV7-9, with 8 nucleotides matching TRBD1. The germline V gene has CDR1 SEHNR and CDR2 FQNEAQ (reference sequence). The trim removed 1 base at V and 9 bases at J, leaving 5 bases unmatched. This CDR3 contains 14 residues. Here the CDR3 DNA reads TGTGCCAGCAGCTTAGTCCAGGGGGCGTCTGAGCAGTTCTTC. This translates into CASSLVQGASEQFF.

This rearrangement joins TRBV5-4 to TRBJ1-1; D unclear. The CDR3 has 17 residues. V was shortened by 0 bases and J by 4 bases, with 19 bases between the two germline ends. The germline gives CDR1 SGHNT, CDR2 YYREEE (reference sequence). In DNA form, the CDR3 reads TGTGCCAGCAGCTTGGGCGGCGGAAGGGCGGGGAGCACTGAAGCTTTCTTT. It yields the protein CASSLGGGRAGSTEAFF.

The chain's CDR3 is CASSQNAGLVTDTQYF. In DNA, the CDR3 is TGCGCCAGCAGCCAAAATGCGGGACTAGTGACGGATACGCAGTATTTT. The J gene is TRBJ2-3, the V gene TRBV4-1, with 8 bases lining up with TRBD2. J lost 6 bases, V lost 2 bases, and 10 bases had no gene match. CDR1 and CDR2 from the germline V gene are MGHRA and YSYEKL. The CDR3 is 16 residues long.

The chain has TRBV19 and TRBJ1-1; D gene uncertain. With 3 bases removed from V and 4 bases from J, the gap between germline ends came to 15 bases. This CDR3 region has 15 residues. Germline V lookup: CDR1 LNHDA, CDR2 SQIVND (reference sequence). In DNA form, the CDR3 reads TGTGCCAGTAGTATGACGGGTAGGAGTGGCACTGAAGCTTTCTTT. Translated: CASSMTGRSGTEAFF. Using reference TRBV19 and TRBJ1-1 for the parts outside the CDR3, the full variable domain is DGGITQSPKYLFRKEGQNVTLSCEQNLNHDAMYWYRQDPGQGLRLIYYSQIVNDFQKGDIAEGYSVSREKKESFPLTVTSAQKNPTAFYLCASSMTGRSGTEAFFGQGTRLTVV.

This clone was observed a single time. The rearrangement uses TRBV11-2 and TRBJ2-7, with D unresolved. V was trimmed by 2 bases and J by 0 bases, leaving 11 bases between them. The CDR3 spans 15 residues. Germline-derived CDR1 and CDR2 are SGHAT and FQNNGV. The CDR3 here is CASSLRHYTSYEQYF. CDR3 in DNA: TGTGCCAGCAGCTTAAGGCACTATACCTCCTACGAGCAGTACTTC.

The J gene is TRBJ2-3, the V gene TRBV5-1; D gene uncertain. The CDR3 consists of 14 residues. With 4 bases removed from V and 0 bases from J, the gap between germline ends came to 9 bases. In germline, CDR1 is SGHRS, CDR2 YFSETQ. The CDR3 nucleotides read TGCGCCAGCAGCCCCTCGACTAGCACAGATACGCAGTATTTT. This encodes CASSPSTSTDTQYF.

CDR3 in DNA: TGTGCCAGCAGTTTAAAGGGGGCAGATACGCAGTATTTT. Protein sequence: CASSLKGADTQYF. This chain connects TRBV5-6 to TRBJ2-3; perhaps TRBD1 as D (6 bases). Trimming shortened V by 5 bases and J by 4 bases, and 11 bases separated the two germline ends. Germline V gives CDR1 SGHDT, CDR2 YYEEEE. The CDR3 spans 13 residues.

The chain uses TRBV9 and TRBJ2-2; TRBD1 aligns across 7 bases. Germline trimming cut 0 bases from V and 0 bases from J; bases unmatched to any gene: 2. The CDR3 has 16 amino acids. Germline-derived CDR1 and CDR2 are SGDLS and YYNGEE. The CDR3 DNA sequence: TGTGCCAGCAGCGTAGCGACAGGGACGAACACCGGGGAGCTGTTTTTT. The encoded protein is CASSVATGTNTGELFF.

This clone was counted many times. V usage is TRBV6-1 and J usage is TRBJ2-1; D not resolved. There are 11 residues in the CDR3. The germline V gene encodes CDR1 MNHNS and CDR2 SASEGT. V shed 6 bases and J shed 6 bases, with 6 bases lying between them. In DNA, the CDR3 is TGTGCCAGCAGGGACGGCAATGAGCAGTTCTTC. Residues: CASRDGNEQFF.

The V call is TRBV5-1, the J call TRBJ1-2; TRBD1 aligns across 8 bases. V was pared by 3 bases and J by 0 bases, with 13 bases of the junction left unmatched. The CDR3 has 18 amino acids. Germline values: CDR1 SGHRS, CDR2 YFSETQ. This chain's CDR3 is CASSSGQVSVRPNYGYTF. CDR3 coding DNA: TGCGCCAGCAGCTCGGGACAGGTTAGCGTTCGACCTAACTATGGCTACACCTTC.

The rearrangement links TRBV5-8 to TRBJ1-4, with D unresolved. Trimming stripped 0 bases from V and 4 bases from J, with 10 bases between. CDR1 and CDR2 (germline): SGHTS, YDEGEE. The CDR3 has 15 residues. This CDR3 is CASSLGGLVNEKLFF. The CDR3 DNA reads TGTGCCAGCAGCTTGGGCGGGCTGGTTAATGAAAAACTGTTTTTT.

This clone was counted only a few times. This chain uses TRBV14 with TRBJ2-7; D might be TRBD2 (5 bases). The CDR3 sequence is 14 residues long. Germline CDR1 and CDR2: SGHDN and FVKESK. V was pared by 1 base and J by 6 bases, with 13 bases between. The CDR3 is CASSQVLGGGEQYF. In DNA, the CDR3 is TGTGCCAGCAGCCAAGTCCTTGGTGGAGGCGAGCAGTACTTC.

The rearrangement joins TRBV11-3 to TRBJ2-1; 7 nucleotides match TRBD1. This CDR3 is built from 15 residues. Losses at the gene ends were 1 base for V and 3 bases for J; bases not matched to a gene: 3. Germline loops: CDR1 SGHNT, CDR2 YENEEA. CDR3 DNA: TGTGCCAGCAGCTTAGGGGACAGCATCTACAATGAGCAGTTCTTC. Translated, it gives CASSLGDSIYNEQFF.

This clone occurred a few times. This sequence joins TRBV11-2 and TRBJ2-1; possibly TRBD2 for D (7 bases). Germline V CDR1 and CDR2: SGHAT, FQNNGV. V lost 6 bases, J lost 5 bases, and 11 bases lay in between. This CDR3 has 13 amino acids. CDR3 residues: CASREGGNNEQFF. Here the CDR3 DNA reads TGTGCCAGCAGGGAGGGGGGGAACAATGAGCAGTTCTTC.

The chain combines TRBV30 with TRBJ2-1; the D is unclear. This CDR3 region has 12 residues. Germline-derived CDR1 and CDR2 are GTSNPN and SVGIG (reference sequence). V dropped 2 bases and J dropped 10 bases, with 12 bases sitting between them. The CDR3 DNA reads TGTGCCTGGAGTTTGTTATTAGTAGAGCAGTTCTTC. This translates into CAWSLLLVEQFF.

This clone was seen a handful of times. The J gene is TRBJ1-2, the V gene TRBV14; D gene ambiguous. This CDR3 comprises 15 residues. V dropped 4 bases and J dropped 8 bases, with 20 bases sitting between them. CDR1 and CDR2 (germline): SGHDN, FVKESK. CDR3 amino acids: CASSRGATRRVGYTF. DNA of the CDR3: TGTGCCAGCAGCCGCGGCGCCACAAGGAGGGTCGGCTACACCTTC.

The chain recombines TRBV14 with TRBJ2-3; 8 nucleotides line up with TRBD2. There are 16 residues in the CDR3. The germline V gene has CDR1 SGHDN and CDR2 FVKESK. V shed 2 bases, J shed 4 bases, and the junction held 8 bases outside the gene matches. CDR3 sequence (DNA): TGTGCCAGCAGCCAAAGGAGGCAAGCGGGAGCAGATACGCAGTATTTT. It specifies CASSQRRQAGADTQYF.

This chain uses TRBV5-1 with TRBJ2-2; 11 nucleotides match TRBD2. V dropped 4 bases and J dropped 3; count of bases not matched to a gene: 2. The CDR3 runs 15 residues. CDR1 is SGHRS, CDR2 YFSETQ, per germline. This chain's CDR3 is CASSRSGGDTGELFF. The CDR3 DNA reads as TGCGCCAGCAGCCGTAGCGGGGGGGACACCGGGGAGCTGTTTTTT. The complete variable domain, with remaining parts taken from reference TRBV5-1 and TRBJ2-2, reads KAGVTQTPRYLIKTRGQQVTLSCSPISGHRSVSWYQQTPGQGLQFLFEYFSETQRNKGNFPGRFSGRQFSNSRSEMNVSTLELGDSALYLCASSRSGGDTGELFFGEGSRLTVL.